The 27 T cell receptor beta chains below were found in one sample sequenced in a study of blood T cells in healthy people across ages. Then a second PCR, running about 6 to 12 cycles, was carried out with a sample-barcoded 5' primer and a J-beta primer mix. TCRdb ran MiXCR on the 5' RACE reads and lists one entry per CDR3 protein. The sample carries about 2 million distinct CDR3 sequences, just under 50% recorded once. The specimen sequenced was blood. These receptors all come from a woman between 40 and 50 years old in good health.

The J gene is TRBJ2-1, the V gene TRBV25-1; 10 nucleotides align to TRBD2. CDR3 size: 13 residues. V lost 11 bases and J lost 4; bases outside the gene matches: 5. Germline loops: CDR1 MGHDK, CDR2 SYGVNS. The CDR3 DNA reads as TGTGCCGCACGGACTAGCGGATACAATGAGCAGTTCTTC. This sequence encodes CAARTSGYNEQFF.

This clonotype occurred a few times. CDR3 residues: CSSKGGIAGTNNEQFF. Written as DNA, the CDR3 is TGCAGCTCGAAAGGTGGGATAGCGGGGACAAACAATGAGCAGTTCTTC. The rearrangement uses TRBV29-1 and TRBJ2-1; TRBD2 aligns across 8 bases. This CDR3 has 16 residues. Germline V gene data show CDR1 as SQVTM and CDR2 as ANQGSEA. V lost 8 bases and J lost 5; bases outside the gene matches: 17.

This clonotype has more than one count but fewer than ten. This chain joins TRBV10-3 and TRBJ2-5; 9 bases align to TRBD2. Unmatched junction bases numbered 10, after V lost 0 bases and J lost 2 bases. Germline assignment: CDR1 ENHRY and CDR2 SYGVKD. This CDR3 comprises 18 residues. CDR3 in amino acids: CAISESVLAGVRQETQYF. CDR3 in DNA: TGTGCCATCAGTGAGTCCGTATTAGCGGGGGTGAGACAAGAGACCCAGTACTTC.

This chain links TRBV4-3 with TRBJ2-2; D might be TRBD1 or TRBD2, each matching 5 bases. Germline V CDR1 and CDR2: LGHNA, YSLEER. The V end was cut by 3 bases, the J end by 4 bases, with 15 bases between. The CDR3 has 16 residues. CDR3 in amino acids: CASSHYSPGSTGELFF. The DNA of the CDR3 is TGCGCCAGCAGCCATTATTCTCCAGGGAGCACCGGGGAGCTGTTTTTT.

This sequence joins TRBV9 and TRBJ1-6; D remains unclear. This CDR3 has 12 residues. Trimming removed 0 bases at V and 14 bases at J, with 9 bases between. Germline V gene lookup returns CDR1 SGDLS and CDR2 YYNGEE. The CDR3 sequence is CASSVDGVTLHF. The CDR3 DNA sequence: TGTGCCAGCAGCGTAGATGGGGTCACCCTCCACTTT.

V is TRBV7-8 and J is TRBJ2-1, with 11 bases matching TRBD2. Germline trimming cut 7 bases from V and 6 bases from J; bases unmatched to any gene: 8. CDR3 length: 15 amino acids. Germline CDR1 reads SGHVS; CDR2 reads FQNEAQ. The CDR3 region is CASIPLAGGSNEQFF. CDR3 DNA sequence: TGTGCCAGCATCCCTCTAGCGGGGGGTAGCAATGAGCAGTTCTTC.

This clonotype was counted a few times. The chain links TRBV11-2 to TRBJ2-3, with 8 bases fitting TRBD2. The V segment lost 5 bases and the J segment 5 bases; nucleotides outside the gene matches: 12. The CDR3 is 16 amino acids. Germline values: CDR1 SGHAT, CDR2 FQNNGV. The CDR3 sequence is CASSPWQRREEDTQYF. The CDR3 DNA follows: TGTGCCAGCAGCCCATGGCAACGGCGGGAGGAAGATACGCAGTATTTT.

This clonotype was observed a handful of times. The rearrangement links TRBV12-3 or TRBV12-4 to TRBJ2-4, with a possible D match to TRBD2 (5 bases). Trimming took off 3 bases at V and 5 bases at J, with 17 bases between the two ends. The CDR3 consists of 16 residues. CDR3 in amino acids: CASSLGLSNGENIQYF. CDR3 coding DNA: TGTGCCAGCAGTTTGGGGTTGTCCAACGGGGAAAACATTCAGTACTTC.

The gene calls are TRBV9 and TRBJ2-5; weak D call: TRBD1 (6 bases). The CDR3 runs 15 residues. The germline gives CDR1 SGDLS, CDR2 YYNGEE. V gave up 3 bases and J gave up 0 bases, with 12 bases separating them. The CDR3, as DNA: TGTGCCAGCAGCGCGGGGCAGGGGTACCAAGAGACCCAGTACTTC. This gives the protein CASSAGQGYQETQYF.

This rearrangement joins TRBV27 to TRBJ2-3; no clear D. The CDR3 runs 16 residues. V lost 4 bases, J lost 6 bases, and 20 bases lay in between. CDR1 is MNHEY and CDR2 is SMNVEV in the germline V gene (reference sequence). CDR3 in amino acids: CASSSYLGAVMDTQYF. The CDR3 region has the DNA TGTGCCAGCAGTTCCTATCTTGGAGCTGTGATGGATACGCAGTATTTT.

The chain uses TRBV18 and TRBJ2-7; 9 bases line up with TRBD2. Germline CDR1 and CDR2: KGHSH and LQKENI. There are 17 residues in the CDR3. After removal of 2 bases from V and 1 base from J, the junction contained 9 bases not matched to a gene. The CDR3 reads CASSPAQGLAGSYEQYF. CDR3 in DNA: TGTGCCAGCTCACCAGCCCAGGGGCTAGCGGGGTCCTACGAGCAGTACTTC.

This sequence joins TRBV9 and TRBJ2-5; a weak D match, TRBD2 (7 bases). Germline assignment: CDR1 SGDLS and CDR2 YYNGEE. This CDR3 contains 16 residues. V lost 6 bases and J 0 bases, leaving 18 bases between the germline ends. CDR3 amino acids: CASTRGGGDDQETQYF. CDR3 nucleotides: TGTGCCAGCACCCGAGGGGGGGGAGACGACCAAGAGACCCAGTACTTC.

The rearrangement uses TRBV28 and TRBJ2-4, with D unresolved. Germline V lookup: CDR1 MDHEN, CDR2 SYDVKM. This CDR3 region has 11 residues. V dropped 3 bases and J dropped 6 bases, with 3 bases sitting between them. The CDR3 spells CASSFLNIQYF. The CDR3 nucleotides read TGTGCCAGCAGTTTTCTAAACATTCAGTACTTC.

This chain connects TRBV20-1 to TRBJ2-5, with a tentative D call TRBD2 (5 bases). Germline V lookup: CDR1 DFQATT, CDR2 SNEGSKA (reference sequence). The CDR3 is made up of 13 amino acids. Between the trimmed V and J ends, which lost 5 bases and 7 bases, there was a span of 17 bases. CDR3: CSAGPGLVGTQYF. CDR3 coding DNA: TGCAGTGCTGGCCCGGGGTTGGTTGGGACCCAGTACTTC.

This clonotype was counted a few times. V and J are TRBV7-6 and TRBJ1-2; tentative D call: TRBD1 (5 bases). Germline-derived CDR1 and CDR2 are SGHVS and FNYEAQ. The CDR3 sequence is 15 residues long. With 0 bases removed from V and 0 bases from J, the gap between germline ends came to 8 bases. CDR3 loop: CASSLASGPNYGYTF. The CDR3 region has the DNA TGTGCCAGCAGCTTAGCTTCGGGGCCTAACTATGGCTACACCTTC.

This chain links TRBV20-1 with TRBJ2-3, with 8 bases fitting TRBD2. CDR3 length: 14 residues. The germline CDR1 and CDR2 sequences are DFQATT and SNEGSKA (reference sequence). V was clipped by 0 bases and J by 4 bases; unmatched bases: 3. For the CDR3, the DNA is TGCAGTGCTAGAGATTCGGGACTAGCAGATACGCAGTATTTT. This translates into CSARDSGLADTQYF.

The CDR3 DNA sequence: TGTGCCAGCAGCACATCCGCCGGGACAGGATTCACAGATACGCAGTATTTT. Amino acid sequence: CASSTSAGTGFTDTQYF. This chain links TRBV9 with TRBJ2-3; TRBD1 matches at 8 bases. The ends lost 4 bases at V and 2 bases at J; junction bases unmatched: 12. This CDR3 region has 17 residues. CDR1 is SGDLS and CDR2 is YYNGEE in the germline V gene.

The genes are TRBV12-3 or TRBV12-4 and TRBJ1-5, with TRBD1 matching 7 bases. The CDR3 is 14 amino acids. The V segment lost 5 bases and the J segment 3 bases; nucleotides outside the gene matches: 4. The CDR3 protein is CASSTGTVNQPQHF. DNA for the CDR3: TGTGCCAGCAGTACCGGGACAGTCAATCAGCCCCAGCATTTT.

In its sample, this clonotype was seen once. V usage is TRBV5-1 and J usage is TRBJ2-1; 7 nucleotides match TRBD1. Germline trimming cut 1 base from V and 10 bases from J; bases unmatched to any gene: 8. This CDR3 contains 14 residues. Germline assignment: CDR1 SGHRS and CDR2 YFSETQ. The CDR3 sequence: CASSLNQGVGEQFF. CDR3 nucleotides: TGCGCCAGCAGCTTGAATCAGGGGGTCGGGGAGCAGTTCTTC. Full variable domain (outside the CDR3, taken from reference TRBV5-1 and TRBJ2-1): KAGVTQTPRYLIKTRGQQVTLSCSPISGHRSVSWYQQTPGQGLQFLFEYFSETQRNKGNFPGRFSGRQFSNSRSEMNVSTLELGDSALYLCASSLNQGVGEQFFGPGTRLTVL.

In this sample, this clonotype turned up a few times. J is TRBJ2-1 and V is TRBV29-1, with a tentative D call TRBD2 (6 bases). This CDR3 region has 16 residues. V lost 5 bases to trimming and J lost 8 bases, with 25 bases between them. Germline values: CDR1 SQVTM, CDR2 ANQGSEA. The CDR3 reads CSVPHYKAGQGDEQFF. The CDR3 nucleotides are TGCAGCGTTCCCCACTACAAAGCGGGCCAAGGGGATGAGCAGTTCTTC.

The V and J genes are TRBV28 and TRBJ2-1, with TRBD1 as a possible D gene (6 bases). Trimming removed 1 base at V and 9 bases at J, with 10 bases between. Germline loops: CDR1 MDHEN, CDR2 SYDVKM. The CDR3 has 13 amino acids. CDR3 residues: CASSLYRGSEQFF. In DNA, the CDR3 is TGTGCCAGCAGTTTATATAGGGGGAGTGAGCAGTTCTTC.

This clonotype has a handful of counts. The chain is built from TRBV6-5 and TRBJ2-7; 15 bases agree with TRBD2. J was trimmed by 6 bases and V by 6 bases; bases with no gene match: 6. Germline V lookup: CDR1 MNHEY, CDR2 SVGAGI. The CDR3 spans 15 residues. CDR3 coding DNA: TGTGCCAGCAGCGGACTAGCGGGGGGGCCGAGCGAGCAGTACTTC. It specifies CASSGLAGGPSEQYF.

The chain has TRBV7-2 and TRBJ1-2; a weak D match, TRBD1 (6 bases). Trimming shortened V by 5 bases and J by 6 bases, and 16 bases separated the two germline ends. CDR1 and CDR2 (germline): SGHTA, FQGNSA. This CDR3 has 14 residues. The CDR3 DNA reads TGTGCCAGCAGCCGGGGGGGGGCGGCGAATGGCTACACCTTC. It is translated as CASSRGGAANGYTF.

The CDR3 here is CAISEFGLTEAFF. Here the CDR3 DNA reads TGTGCCATCAGTGAGTTTGGTCTCACTGAAGCTTTCTTT. The chain couples TRBV10-3 to TRBJ1-1, with D uncertain. V lost 1 base and J 4 bases, leaving 7 bases between the germline ends. The CDR3 is 13 residues long. Germline loops: CDR1 ENHRY, CDR2 SYGVKD.

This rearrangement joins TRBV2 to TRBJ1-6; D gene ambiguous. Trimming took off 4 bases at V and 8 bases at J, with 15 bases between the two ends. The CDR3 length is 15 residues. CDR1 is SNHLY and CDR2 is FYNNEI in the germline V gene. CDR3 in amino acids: CASSVPSRVDSPLHF. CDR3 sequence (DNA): TGTGCCAGCAGTGTTCCCTCAAGGGTCGATTCACCCCTCCACTTT. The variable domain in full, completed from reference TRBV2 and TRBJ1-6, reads EPEVTQTPSHQVTQMGQEVILRCVPISNHLYFYWYRQILGQKVEFLVSFYNNEISEKSEIFDDQFSVERPDGSNFTLKIRSTKLEDSAMYFCASSVPSRVDSPLHFGNGTRLTVT.

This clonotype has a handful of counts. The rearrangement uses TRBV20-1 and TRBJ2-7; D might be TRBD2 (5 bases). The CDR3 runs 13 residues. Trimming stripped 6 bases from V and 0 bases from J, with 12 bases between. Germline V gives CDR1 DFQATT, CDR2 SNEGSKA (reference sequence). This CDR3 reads CSATTTNSYEQYF. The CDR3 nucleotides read TGCAGTGCCACGACTACAAACTCCTACGAGCAGTACTTC.

The CDR3 region is CASSLFTGPYSGEQYF. The CDR3 DNA is TGTGCCAGCAGTTTATTTACGGGGCCCTATTCCGGGGAGCAGTACTTC. The rearrangement joins TRBV28 to TRBJ2-4; D tentatively fits TRBD1 or TRBD2 (5 bases each). Trimming cost V 1 base and J 13 bases, with 23 bases left between them. Looked up from germline, CDR1 is MDHEN and CDR2 is SYDVKM. CDR3 length equals 16 residues.